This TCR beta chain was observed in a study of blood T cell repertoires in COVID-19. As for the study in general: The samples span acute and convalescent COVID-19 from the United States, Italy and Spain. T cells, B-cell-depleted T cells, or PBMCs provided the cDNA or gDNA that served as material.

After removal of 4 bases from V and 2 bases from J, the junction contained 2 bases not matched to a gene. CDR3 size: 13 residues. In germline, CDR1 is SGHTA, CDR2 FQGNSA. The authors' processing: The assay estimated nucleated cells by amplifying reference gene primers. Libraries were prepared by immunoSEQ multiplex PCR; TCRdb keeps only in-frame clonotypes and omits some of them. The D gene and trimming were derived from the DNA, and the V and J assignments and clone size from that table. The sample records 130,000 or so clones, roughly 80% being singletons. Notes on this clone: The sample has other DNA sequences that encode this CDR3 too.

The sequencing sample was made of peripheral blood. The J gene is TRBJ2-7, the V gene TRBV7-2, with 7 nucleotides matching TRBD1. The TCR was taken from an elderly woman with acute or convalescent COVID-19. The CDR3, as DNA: TGTGCCAGCAGCTATGGACAGGCCTACGAGCAGTACTTC. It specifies CASSYGQAYEQYF.